This record concerns one TCR beta chain sequence. Trimming took 1 base from V and 3 from J; bases not matched to a gene: 11. Germline V gives CDR1 SGHTA, CDR2 FQGTGA. This CDR3 comprises 17 residues. Clinical history reported by participants formed the basis on which cohorts were assigned. Per the original data handling: Reference gene primer amplification gave nucleated cell count estimates. Sequencing used immunoSEQ multiplex PCR; TCRdb keeps in-frame clones, though not all of them. The V and J calls and the clone size are those of that table, but D and trimming were determined from the DNA. The repertoire holds roughly 200,000 clones, with 75% to 90% as singletons. The data originate from a study of blood T cell repertoires in COVID-19. At the level of the study: In each case, the material was cDNA or gDNA derived from T cells, B-cell-depleted T cells, or PBMCs.

V is TRBV7-3 and J is TRBJ2-5, with 7 bases fitting TRBD1. What was sequenced was PBMCs or T cells enriched from blood (not recorded which). The TCR comes from a woman in her thirties or forties with acute COVID-19. The chain's CDR3 is CASSLKGETGKEETQYF. The DNA of the CDR3 is TGTGCCAGCAGCTTAAAGGGGGAGACAGGGAAAGAAGAGACCCAGTACTTC.